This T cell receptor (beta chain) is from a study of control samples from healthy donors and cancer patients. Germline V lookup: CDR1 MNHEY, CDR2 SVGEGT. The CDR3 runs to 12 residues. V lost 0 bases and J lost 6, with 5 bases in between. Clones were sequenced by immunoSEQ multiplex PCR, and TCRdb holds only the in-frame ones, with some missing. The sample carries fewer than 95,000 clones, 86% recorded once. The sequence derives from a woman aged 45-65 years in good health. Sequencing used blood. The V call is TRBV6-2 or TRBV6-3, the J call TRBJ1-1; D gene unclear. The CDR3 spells CASSYSRSEAFF. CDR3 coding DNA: TGTGCCAGCAGTTACTCGCGGTCTGAAGCTTTCTTT.